The entry that follows covers one TCR beta chain sequence. What this receptor recognizes is not known. The library was built by means of 5' RACE. Each TCR library was prepared from about 3,300 ng of total RNA. For each sample, cDNA synthesis with SMARTScribe reverse transcriptase was split into eight separate reactions. Unique molecular identifiers containing a 6-nucleotide sample barcode were introduced through template switching during cDNA synthesis. Amplification of TCRalpha and TCRbeta cDNA involved two nested PCRs of 16 and 9 cycles, and each PCR was followed by bead purification. Before amplification, the cDNA was treated with uracil DNA-glycosylase and purified using the QIAquick PCR purification kit. The second PCR added Illumina TruSeq-compatible adapters along with sample-specific barcodes. TapeStation and Qubit were used to check library quality and concentration, and about 5.2 ng of each library went into the pool. Sequencing of the pooled libraries was done on an Illumina HiSeq2500 single-index Rapid Run using custom sequencing primers and 2 x 100 bp reads. For the original study's pipeline: MiGEC version 1.2.6 was used for UMI-based consensus assembly, which corrected PCR and sequencing errors. MiXCR version 2.1.1 was used for V(D)J alignment, clonotype assembly and CDR3 extraction. To normalise gene usage, clonotype sharing and MAIT/NKT TCR abundance, the top 1000, 10 000 and 20 000 clonotypes in each sample were analysed. After downsampling to 27 000 UMIs, diversity was calculated as the inverse Simpson index using the vegan R package. Paired Mann-Whitney U tests were applied to discordant twin pairs, with Benjamini-Hochberg correction for multiple testing. The reads underwent TCRdb reprocessing, giving one record for each CDR3 protein sequence and no DNA. The V and J calls were not made by the authors but by TCRdb's processing. The data table for this sample lists about 300,000 distinct CDR3 sequences. Of the sample, approximately 5.4% is held by the ten largest clones.

The sample is drawn from a study of monozygotic twins with inflammatory bowel disease (dated by TCRdb to between 2018 and 2021). Regarding the study in general: In total, about 30 monozygotic twin pairs made up the full study: 19 Danish pairs, all IBD-discordant, plus nine German pairs, of which four were IBD-concordant and five were IBD-discordant. Disease-associated traits were sought mainly through comparisons between IBD patients and their genetically identical healthy co-twins within discordant pairs. Each individual had, on average, about 151 000 unique TCRalpha sequences and 181 000 unique TCRbeta sequences available for analysis.

From each donor, a roughly 2.7 ml peripheral blood sample was collected into PAXgene tubes and kept at -80 degrees C. Total RNA was isolated from whole blood with the PAXgene blood miRNA kit on an automated QIAcube, without T cell sorting. Deep TCRalpha and TCRbeta repertoire profiling with unique molecular barcoding was performed on peripheral blood of monozygotic twin pairs concordant or discordant for inflammatory bowel disease. Smoking habits were recorded for all twin pairs, and each individual was classified as a current, former or never smoker. The CDR3 goes from the cysteine to the phenylalanine over 14 residues. DNA is not on record. In the germline V gene, CDR1 corresponds to SGHTA and CDR2 to FQGNSA. Overall study outcomes, separate from this receptor: Distinction between different T cell subtypes could not be achieved in the analysis. Because patients received different immunosuppressive treatments, the repertoires may have picked up extra background noise and variability between individuals. The results gave no support for a single strong signal or clonotype linked to IBD. Compared with healthy twins, IBD patients had fewer clonotypes in common with other individuals, a difference most pronounced in patients showing signs of disease activity. No difference in repertoire similarity was observed between concordant and discordant twins, possibly owing to limited statistical power. TCRbeta repertoire diversity, by inverse Simpson index, was decreased in IBD patients compared with their healthy co-twins.

Input material: blood. This sequence was found in a human donor with ulcerative colitis or Crohn's disease, or a healthy co-twin of an affected twin (not recorded which). The chain was built from TRBV7-2 and TRBJ1-4; no DNA is available, so the TRBD1 call from TCRdb remains unchecked. Here the CDR3 is given as CASSWTGGKEKLFF.